The 6 T cell receptor beta chains below all came from one sample that was sequenced in a study of siplizumab effects on memory and regulatory T cells. The table came from immunoSEQ multiplex PCR; TCRdb's copy has only in-frame clones and leaves some out. The sample carries around 100,000 clones, about 94% recorded once. Sequenced sample: non-Treg CD4+ T cells sorted from blood. The receptors here all came from a human donor in good health.

This clone was counted a single time. The CDR3, as DNA: TGTGCCAGCACCAATGGTGGGACAGCCTACACCGGGGAGCTGTTTTTT. Encoded protein: CASTNGGTAYTGELFF. This chain connects TRBV27 to TRBJ2-2, with 7 bases identical to TRBD1. Losses at the gene ends were 7 bases for V and 3 bases for J; bases not matched to a gene: 11. Germline V gives CDR1 MNHEY, CDR2 SMNVEV (reference sequence). The CDR3 totals 16 residues.

This chain uses TRBV11-3 with TRBJ2-5, with D hard to call. The V gene lost 0 bases and the J gene lost 5 bases, with 16 bases spanning the gap. The CDR3 totals 16 residues. Germline CDR1 reads SGHNT; CDR2 reads YENEEA. The CDR3 DNA sequence: TGTGCCAGCAGCTTAGATTCGGGTGGGGTCTATGAGACCCAGTACTTC. Its protein product is CASSLDSGGVYETQYF.

J is TRBJ1-2 and V is TRBV7-9, with D perhaps matching TRBD1 (5 bases). This CDR3 has 15 amino acids. The ends were cut back, 1 base at V and 5 bases at J, with 14 bases in the middle. The germline V gene encodes CDR1 SEHNR and CDR2 FQNEAQ (reference sequence). In DNA form, the CDR3 reads TGTGCCAGCAGCTTAGTACCCGGCAGGGATTATGGCTACACCTTC. It yields the protein CASSLVPGRDYGYTF.

The V gene is TRBV2, the J gene TRBJ2-7; 10 bases align to TRBD2. Trimming took 4 bases from V and 5 from J; bases not matched to a gene: 5. Germline V gives CDR1 SNHLY, CDR2 FYNNEI. This CDR3 spans 14 amino acids. CDR3 sequence (DNA): TGTGCCAGCAGTGCTGGGACTAGCGTCGACGAGCAGTACTTC. It yields the protein CASSAGTSVDEQYF.

The chain couples TRBV28 to TRBJ2-1, with 8 bases lining up with TRBD2. The CDR3 loop spans 13 amino acids. Trimming removed 8 bases from V and 7 bases from J; junction bases left unmatched: 7. Looked up from germline, CDR1 is MDHEN and CDR2 is SYDVKM. The CDR3 reads CASRSSGRNEQFF. CDR3 DNA: TGTGCCAGCCGTTCTAGCGGGCGAAATGAGCAGTTCTTC.

The genes are TRBV6-5 and TRBJ1-1; perhaps TRBD1 as D (6 bases). Trimming left V 8 bases short and J 1 base short, with 11 bases between. CDR1 and CDR2 (germline): MNHEY, SVGAGI. The CDR3 runs 13 residues. CDR3: CASGNRANTEAFF. DNA of the CDR3: TGTGCCAGCGGTAACAGGGCGAACACTGAAGCTTTCTTT.